The clone carrying this T cell receptor beta chain occurred a few times. The antigen is not known. The CDR3 extends over 14 amino acids. The V gene's germline CDR1 is SEHNR and CDR2 FQNEAQ (reference sequence). V gave up 5 bases and J gave up 9 bases; unmatched junction bases: 6. The primer mix had 60 Vbeta and 13 Jbeta primers. The protocol was immunoSEQ multiplex PCR, while the TCRdb copy is restricted to in-frame clones and leaves out a portion. The sample includes around 160,000 clones, around 68% of them seen just once. This sample was taken from a study of cytomegalovirus exposure and HLA in healthy donors. Study-wide findings and caveats: For cytomegalovirus status, the classifier reportedly gave diagnoses with high specificity and sensitivity. According to a later analysis, donors in an Asian-associated ancestry cluster reportedly had fewer N-insertions than the approximately 730-donor mean. Trimming of TCR beta V- and J-genes showed a link, identified in a later analysis, to a missense DCLRE1C variant. CMV serostatus was the only recorded immune exposure for donors.

This TCR derives from a man aged 45-65 years in good health and CMV-seronegative. Sequencing used PBMCs. The rearrangement joins TRBV7-9 to TRBJ1-6; TRBD1 aligns across 8 bases. The CDR3 DNA reads TGTGCCAGCAGCGACGACAGGGGTCTTTCACCCCTCCACTTT. Translated: CASSDDRGLSPLHF. The whole variable domain, filled in from reference TRBV7-9 and TRBJ1-6, reads DTGVSQNPRHKITKRGQNVTFRCDPISEHNRLYWYRQTLGQGPEFLTYFQNEAQLEKSRLLSDRFSAERPKGSFSTLEIQRTEQGDSAMYLCASSDDRGLSPLHFGNGTRLTVT.